This TCR beta chain was documented in a study of shared clonotypes between healthy human individuals. The authors ran the assay at deep level. Repertoires were generated with immunoSEQ multiplex PCR, while TCRdb's copy carries only in-frame clones and drops some. Of some 2.3 million clones in the sample, 85% to 95% were seen once. Findings and caveats of the study: Generation probabilities were higher for clonotypes shared across all four sorted-subset donors than for unshared ones.

Germline CDR1 LGHNA, CDR2 YNFKEQ. The CDR3 length is 14 residues. Losses at the gene ends were 1 base for V and 9 bases for J; bases not matched to a gene: 5. As for this clone: What it recognizes is unknown.

Specimen: naive CD4+ T cells from PBMCs. The sample's subset: CD45RA+ positively selected. This rearrangement joins TRBV4-2 to TRBJ2-2; 7 positions match TRBD2. The TCR sequence derives from a man aged 18-30 years in good health. Some clones in this sample may be carry-over from other donors' samples. The CDR3 DNA reads as TGTGCCAGCAGCCAAGGGGGGAGGGGCCGGGAGCTGTTTTTT. Amino acids: CASSQGGRGRELFF.